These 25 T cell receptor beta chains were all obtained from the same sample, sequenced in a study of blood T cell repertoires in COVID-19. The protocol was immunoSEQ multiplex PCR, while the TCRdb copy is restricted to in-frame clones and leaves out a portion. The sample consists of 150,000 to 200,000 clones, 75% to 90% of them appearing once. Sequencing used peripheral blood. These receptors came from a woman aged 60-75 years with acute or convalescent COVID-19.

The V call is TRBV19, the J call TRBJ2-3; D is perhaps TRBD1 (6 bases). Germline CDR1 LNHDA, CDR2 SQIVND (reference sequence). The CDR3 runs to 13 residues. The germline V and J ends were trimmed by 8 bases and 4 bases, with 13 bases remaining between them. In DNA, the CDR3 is TGTGCCAGTCGGGTGGCAGGGGCAGATACGCAGTATTTT. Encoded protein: CASRVAGADTQYF.

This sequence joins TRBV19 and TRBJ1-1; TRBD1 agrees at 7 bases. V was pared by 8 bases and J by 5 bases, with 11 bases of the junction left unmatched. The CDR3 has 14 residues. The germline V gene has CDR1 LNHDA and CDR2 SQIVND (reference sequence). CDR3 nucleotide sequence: TGTGCCAGTTCCCACAGGGGTCCGAATACTGAAGCTTTCTTT. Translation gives CASSHRGPNTEAFF.

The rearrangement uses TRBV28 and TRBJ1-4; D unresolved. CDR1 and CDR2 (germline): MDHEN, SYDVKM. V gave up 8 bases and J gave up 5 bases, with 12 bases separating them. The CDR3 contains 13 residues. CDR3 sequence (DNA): TGTGCCAGCGAAGACGGGAGCAATGAAAAACTGTTTTTT. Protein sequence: CASEDGSNEKLFF.

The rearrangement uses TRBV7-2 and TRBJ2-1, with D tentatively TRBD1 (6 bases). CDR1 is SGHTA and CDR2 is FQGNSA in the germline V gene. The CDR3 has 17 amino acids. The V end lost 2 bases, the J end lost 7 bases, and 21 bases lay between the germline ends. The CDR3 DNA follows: TGTGCCAGCAGCTTATCCCCCCCCCAGGGGCTACGGAATGAGCAGTTCTTC. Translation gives CASSLSPPQGLRNEQFF. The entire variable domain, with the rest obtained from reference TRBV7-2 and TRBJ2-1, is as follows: GAGVSQSPSNKVTEKGKDVELRCDPISGHTALYWYRQSLGQGLEFLIYFQGNSAPDKSGLPSDRFSAERTGGSVSTLTIQRTQQEDSAVYLCASSLSPPQGLRNEQFFGPGTRLTVL.

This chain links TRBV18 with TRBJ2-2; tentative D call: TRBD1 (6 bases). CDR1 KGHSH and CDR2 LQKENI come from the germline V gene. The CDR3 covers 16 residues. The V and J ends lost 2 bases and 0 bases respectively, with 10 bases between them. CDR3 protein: CASSPLGTSNTGELFF. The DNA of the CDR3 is TGTGCCAGCTCACCATTGGGGACATCGAACACCGGGGAGCTGTTTTTT.

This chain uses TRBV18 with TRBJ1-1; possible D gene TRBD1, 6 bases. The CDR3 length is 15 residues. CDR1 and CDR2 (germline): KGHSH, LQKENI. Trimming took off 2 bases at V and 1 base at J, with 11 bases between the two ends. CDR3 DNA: TGTGCCAGCTCACCATTGAGGACAGAGAACACTGAAGCTTTCTTT. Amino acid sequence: CASSPLRTENTEAFF.

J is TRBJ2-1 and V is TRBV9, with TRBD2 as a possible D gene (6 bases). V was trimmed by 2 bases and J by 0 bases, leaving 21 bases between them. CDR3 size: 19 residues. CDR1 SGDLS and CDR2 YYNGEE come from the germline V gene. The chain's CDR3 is CASSVEPGLHISSYNEQFF. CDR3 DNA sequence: TGTGCCAGCAGCGTGGAACCGGGACTCCACATCAGCTCCTACAATGAGCAGTTCTTC.

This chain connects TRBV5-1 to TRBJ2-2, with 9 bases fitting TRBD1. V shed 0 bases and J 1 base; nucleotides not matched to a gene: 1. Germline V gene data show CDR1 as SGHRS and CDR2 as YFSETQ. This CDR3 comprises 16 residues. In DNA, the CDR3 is TGCGCCAGCAGCTTGGGGACAGGGGTGAACACCGGGGAGCTGTTTTTT. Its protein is CASSLGTGVNTGELFF.

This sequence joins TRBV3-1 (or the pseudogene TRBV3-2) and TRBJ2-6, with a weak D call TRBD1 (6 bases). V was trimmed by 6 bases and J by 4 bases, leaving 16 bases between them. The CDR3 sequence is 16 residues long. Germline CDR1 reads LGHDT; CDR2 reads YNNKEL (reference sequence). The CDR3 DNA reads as TGTGCCAGCAGATTTACAGGGATCTCAGGGGCCAACGTCCTGACTTTC. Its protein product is CASRFTGISGANVLTF.

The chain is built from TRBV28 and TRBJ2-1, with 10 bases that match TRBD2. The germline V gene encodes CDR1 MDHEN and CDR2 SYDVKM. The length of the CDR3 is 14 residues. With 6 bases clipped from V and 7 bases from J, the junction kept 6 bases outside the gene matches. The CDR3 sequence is CASRGGSGRNEQFF. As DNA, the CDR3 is TGTGCCAGCAGAGGGGGTAGCGGGAGGAATGAGCAGTTCTTC.

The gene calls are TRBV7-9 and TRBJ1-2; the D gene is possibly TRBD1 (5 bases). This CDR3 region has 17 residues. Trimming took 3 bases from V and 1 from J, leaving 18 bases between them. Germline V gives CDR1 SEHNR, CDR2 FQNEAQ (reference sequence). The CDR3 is CASSFYFDRAYNYGYTF. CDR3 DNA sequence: TGTGCCAGCAGCTTTTACTTCGACAGAGCTTATAACTATGGCTACACCTTC.

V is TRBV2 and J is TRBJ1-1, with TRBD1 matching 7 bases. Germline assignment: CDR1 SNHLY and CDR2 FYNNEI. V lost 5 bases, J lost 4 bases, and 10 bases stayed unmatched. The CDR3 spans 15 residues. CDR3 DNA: TGTGCCAGCAGTTCGACCGGGTCAGGGGGCACTGAAGCTTTCTTT. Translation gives CASSSTGSGGTEAFF. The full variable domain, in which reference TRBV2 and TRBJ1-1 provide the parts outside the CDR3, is EPEVTQTPSHQVTQMGQEVILRCVPISNHLYFYWYRQILGQKVEFLVSFYNNEISEKSEIFDDQFSVERPDGSNFTLKIRSTKLEDSAMYFCASSSTGSGGTEAFFGQGTRLTVV.

The CDR3 reads CASTKDGGANYGYTF. The CDR3 nucleotides are TGTGCCAGCACCAAAGACGGGGGAGCTAACTATGGCTACACCTTC. V usage is TRBV6-5 and J usage is TRBJ1-2, with D maybe TRBD1 (5 bases). CDR1 and CDR2 (germline): MNHEY, SVGAGI. The CDR3 is 15 residues long. Trimming shortened V by 7 bases and J by 0 bases, and 15 bases separated the two germline ends.

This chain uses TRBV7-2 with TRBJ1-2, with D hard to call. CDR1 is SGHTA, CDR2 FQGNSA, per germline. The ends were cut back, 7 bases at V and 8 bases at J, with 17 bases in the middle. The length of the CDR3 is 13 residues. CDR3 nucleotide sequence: TGTGCCAGCACCGTCGGTAGTACTAGGGGCTACACCTTC. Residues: CASTVGSTRGYTF.

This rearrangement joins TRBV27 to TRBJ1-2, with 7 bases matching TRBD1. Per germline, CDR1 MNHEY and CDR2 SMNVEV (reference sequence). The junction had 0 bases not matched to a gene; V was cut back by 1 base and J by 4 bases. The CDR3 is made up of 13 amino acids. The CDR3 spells CASSLWDSYGYTF. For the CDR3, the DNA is TGTGCCAGCAGTTTATGGGACAGCTATGGCTACACCTTC.

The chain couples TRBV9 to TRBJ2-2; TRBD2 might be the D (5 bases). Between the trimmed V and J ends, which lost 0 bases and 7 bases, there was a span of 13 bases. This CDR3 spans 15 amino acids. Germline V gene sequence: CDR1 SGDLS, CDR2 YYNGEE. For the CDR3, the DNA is TGTGCCAGCAGCGTAGGGCGGGTGTCCGGCGGGGAGCTGTTTTTT. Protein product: CASSVGRVSGGELFF.

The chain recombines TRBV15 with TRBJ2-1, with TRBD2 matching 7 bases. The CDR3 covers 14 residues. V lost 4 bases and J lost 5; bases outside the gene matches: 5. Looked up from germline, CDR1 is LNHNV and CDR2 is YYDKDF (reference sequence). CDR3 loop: CATSMGGINNEQFF. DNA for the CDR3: TGTGCCACCAGCATGGGGGGGATTAACAATGAGCAGTTCTTC.

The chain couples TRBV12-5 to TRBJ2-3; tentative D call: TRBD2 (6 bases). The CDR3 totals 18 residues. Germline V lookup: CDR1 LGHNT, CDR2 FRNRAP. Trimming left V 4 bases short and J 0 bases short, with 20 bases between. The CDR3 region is CASGSYAGGLRSTDTQYF. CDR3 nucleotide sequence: TGTGCTAGTGGTTCCTACGCTGGAGGACTACGCAGCACAGATACGCAGTATTTT.

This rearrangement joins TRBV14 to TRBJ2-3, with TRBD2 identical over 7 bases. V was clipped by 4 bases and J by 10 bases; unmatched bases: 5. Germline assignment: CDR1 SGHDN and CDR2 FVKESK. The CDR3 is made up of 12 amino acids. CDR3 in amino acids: CASSPTSVPQYF. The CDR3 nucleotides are TGTGCCAGCAGCCCCACTAGCGTGCCGCAGTATTTT.

The CDR3 nucleotides are TGCGCCAGCAGCTTACGACAGGAGACCGGGGAGCTGTTTTTT. This sequence encodes CASSLRQETGELFF. V and J are TRBV5-1 and TRBJ2-2; TRBD1 might be the D (6 bases). Trimming removed 2 bases from V and 5 bases from J, with 10 bases in between. This CDR3 has 14 amino acids. Looked up from germline, CDR1 is SGHRS and CDR2 is YFSETQ.

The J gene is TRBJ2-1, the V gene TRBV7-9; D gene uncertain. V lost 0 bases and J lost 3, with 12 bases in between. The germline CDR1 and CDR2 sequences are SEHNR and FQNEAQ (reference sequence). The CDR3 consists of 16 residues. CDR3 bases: TGTGCCAGCAGCTTAGCGAGTAGCCCGCGCTACAATGAGCAGTTCTTC. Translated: CASSLASSPRYNEQFF.

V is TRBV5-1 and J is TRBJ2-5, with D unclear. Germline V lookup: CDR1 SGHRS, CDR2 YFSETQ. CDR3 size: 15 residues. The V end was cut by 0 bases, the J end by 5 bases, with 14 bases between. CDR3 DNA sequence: TGCGCCAGCAGCTTGGGCGGCTCCGTATGGGAGACCCAGTACTTC. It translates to CASSLGGSVWETQYF.

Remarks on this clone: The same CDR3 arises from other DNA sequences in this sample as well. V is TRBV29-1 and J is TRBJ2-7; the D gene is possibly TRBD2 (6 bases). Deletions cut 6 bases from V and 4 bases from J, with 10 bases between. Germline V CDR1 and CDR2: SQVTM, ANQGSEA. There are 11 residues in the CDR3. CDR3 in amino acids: CSVGTYYEQYF. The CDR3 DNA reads TGCAGCGTAGGGACTTATTACGAGCAGTACTTC.

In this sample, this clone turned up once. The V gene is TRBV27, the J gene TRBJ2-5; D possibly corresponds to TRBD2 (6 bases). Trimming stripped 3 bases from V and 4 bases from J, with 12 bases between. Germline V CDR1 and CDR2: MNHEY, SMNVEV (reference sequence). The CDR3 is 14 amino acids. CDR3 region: CASSLSTRGETQYF. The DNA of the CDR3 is TGTGCCAGCAGTTTGTCGACTAGGGGAGAGACCCAGTACTTC.

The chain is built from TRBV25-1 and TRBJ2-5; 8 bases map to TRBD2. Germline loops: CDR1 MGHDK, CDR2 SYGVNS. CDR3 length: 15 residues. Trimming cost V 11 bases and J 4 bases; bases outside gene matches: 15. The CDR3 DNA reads TGTGCCGTCCAGGCCAGCGGGAGCTTTACAGAGACCCAGTACTTC. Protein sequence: CAVQASGSFTETQYF.